This TCR beta chain was identified in a study of blood T cell repertoires in COVID-19. Study details: Acute-phase and convalescent COVID-19 samples originated in the United States, Italy and Spain. Sources were T cells, B-cell-depleted T cells, or PBMCs; the material itself was cDNA or gDNA.

This clone was picked up one time. This CDR3 comprises 14 residues. CDR1 MNHEY and CDR2 SMNVEV come from the germline V gene (reference sequence). Trimming at V came to 5 bases and at J to 3 bases, leaving 7 bases not matched to a gene. Original methodology: Reference gene primer amplification gave estimated nucleated cell counts. Here immunoSEQ multiplex PCR was the method, and the copy in TCRdb shows in-frame clones only, minus some. V and J calls and clone size are those listed in that table; D and trimming were worked out from the DNA. The sample holds tens of thousands of clones, roughly 87% seen once.

The chain couples TRBV27 to TRBJ2-7; 7 nucleotides line up with TRBD1. This clonotype was obtained from a man aged 45-65 years with acute or convalescent COVID-19. Source material: peripheral blood. CDR3 in DNA: TGTGCCAGCAGTATCGGACAGGCTTACTACGAGCAGTACTTC. Translating gives CASSIGQAYYEQYF.